This is a list of T cell receptor beta chains from one sample in a study of cytomegalovirus exposure and HLA in healthy donors. The repertoire was sequenced with immunoSEQ multiplex PCR; TCRdb's copy has only in-frame clones and lacks some. The repertoire holds about 160,000 clones, with 55% to 80% as singletons. The sequenced sample was PBMCs. The receptors come from a woman between 18 and 30 years old in good health and CMV-seropositive. The CDR3 runs from the conserved cysteine through the conserved F or W. A D gene is named only where the DNA matches it firmly. Expanded clones get a size class; other rows say once, few or many, or leave the size out.

j_call,d_call,v_call,clone_size,cdr3_nt,cdr3_aa
TRBJ2-7,-,TRBV27,-,TGTGCCAGCAGTTTCAGTATCTCCCACGAGCAGTACTTC,CASSFSISHEQYF
TRBJ1-2,-,TRBV5-4,-,TGTGCCAGCAGCCCCTCGGGAGCCTATGGCTACACCTTC,CASSPSGAYGYTF
TRBJ1-5,-,TRBV19,few,TGTGCCAGTAGCTCGGGGGTTCTACGGTCACAGCCCCAGCATTTT,CASSSGVLRSQPQHF
TRBJ1-2,TRBD1,TRBV9,-,TGTGCCAGCAGCGAAATACAGGGGGCTGGCTACACCTTC,CASSEIQGAGYTF
TRBJ1-1,TRBD1,TRBV19,-,TGTGCCAGTATTCTGACAGGGGGCGCTTCCACTGAAGCTTTCTTT,CASILTGGASTEAFF
TRBJ2-1,-,TRBV9,few,TGTGCCAGCAGCGTTTGGAGCTGGAATGAGCAGTTCTTC,CASSVWSWNEQFF
TRBJ1-1,-,TRBV30,-,TGTGCCTGGAGTCCCCGGGACACTGAAGCTTTCTTT,CAWSPRDTEAFF
TRBJ2-7,TRBD2,TRBV28,few,TGTGCCAGCAGTTTATGGTGGGGGGGGTACGAGCAGTACTTC,CASSLWWGGYEQYF
TRBJ1-2,-,TRBV5-1,-,TGCGCCAGCAGCTTGGGTGTTGGGACAGGCTACACCTTC,CASSLGVGTGYTF
TRBJ2-3,-,TRBV14,-,TGTGCCAGCAGCCCCCAACGGGGATCGCAGTATTTT,CASSPQRGSQYF
TRBJ2-1,TRBD1,TRBV7-2,-,TGTGCCAGCAGCTTGGGACAGATTTCCAATGAGCAGTTCTTC,CASSLGQISNEQFF
TRBJ2-1,-,TRBV4-1,few,TGCGCCAGCAGCCAGACAGCTTACAATGAGCAGTTCTTC,CASSQTAYNEQFF
TRBJ1-2,TRBD1,TRBV10-2,few,TGCGCCAGCAGTGATCGGGACAGGGAGGGCTACACCTTC,CASSDRDREGYTF
TRBJ1-1,TRBD1,TRBV19,-,TGTGCCAGTAGAGGCTTTGAGGGGGCGTCCACTGAAGCTTTCTTT,CASRGFEGASTEAFF
TRBJ1-1,-,TRBV25-1,-,TGTGCCAGCAGTGCAAAGGTACAGGCGAACACTGAAGCTTTCTTT,CASSAKVQANTEAFF
TRBJ1-2,-,TRBV5-6,-,TGTGCCAGCAGCTTGAATAGGAGGAATGGCTACACCTTC,CASSLNRRNGYTF
TRBJ2-3,TRBD1,TRBV27,few,TGTGCCAGCAGTTTAGGACAGGGAGGCGGTACGCAGTATTTT,CASSLGQGGGTQYF
TRBJ2-1,TRBD1,TRBV11-3,-,TGTGCCAGCAGCGCAACCGGGACAGGGAACAATGAGCAGTTCTTC,CASSATGTGNNEQFF
TRBJ2-1,TRBD2,TRBV7-2,few,TGTGCCAGCAGCTTAGGTATAGCGGGGGGCTTATACAATGAGCAGTTCTTC,CASSLGIAGGLYNEQFF
TRBJ2-1,-,TRBV28,-,TGTGCCAGCAGTTCCCCCGGAGAGAGGGCCAATGAGCAGTTCTTC,CASSSPGERANEQFF
TRBJ2-7,-,TRBV30,-,TGTGCCTGGAGTGTAGCTCTTACTATACGAGACGAGCAGTACTTC,CAWSVALTIRDEQYF
TRBJ1-5,TRBD1,TRBV28,-,TGTGCCAGCACTCTTGACCCTACAGGGGTTCTCAATCAGCCCCAGCATTTT,CASTLDPTGVLNQPQHF
TRBJ2-5,-,TRBV7-2,-,TGTGCCAGCAGCCTCGAAGGGGGAGAGACCCAGTACTTC,CASSLEGGETQYF
TRBJ2-7,-,TRBV14,-,TGTGCCAGCAGCCAACATAGAGGCAGATACTACGAGCAGTACTTC,CASSQHRGRYYEQYF
TRBJ1-4,-,TRBV2,-,TGTGCCAGCAGTTACGAAAACAGTAATGAAAAACTGTTTTTT,CASSYENSNEKLFF
TRBJ2-5,-,TRBV7-8,few,TGTGCCAGCAGCCCCCGACCTCGACAGGCTGGAGAGACCCAGTACTTC,CASSPRPRQAGETQYF